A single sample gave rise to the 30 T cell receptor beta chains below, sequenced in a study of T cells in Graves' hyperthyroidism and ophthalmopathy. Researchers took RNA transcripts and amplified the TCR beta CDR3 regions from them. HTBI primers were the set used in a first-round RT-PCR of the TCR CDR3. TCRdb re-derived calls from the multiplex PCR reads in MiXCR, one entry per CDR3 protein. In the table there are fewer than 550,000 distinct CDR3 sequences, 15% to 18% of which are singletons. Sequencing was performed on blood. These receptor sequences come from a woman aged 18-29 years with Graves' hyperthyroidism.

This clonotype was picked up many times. The CDR3 coding sequence is TGCAGTGCTAGAGGTACCAGGGGACCCAATGAGCAGTTCTTC. Its translation is CSARGTRGPNEQFF. V gene TRBV20-1 combines with J gene TRBJ2-1; possibly TRBD1 for D (6 bases). Germline assignment: CDR1 DFQATT and CDR2 SNEGSKA (reference sequence). The CDR3 totals 14 residues. Deletions cut 1 base from V and 6 bases from J, with 13 bases between.

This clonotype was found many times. The CDR3 region is CASSLLRGEQFF. CDR3 coding DNA: TGTGCCAGCAGCTTATTACGGGGTGAGCAGTTCTTC. The chain employs TRBV7-3 and TRBJ2-1; the D gene is possibly TRBD2 (5 bases). CDR1 and CDR2 from the germline V gene are SGHTA and FQGTGA. There are 12 residues in the CDR3. V gave up 2 bases and J gave up 9 bases, with 8 bases separating them.

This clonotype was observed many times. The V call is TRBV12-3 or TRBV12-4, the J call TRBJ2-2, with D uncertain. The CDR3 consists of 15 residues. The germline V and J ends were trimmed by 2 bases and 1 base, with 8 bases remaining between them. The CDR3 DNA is TGTGCCAGCAGTTTAAGACACAAGAACACCGGGGAGCTGTTTTTT. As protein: CASSLRHKNTGELFF.

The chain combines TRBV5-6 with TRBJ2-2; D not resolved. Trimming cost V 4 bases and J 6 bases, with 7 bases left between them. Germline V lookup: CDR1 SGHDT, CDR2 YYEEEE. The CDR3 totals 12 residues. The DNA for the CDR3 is TGTGCCAGCAGCCCGCACCCCGGGGAGCTGTTTTTT. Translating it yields CASSPHPGELFF.

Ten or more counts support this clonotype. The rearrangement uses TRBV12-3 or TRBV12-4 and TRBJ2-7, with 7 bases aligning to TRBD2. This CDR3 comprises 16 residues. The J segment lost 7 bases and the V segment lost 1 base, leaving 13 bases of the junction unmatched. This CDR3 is CASSLGSRGSSYEQYF. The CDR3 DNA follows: TGTGCCAGCAGTTTAGGCAGCCGCGGGAGTTCTTATGAGCAGTACTTC.

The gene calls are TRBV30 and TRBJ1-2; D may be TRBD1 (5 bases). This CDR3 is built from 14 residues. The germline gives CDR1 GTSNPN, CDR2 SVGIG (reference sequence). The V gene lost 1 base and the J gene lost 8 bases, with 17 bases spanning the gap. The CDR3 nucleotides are TGTGCCTGGAGTGAGTTCGACTTGGGGCAAGGCTACACCTTC. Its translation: CAWSEFDLGQGYTF.

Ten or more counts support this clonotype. The CDR3 loop reads CASSGTGRVAETQYF. DNA for the CDR3: TGTGCCAGCAGTGGGACAGGTCGGGTCGCGGAGACCCAGTACTTC. This chain links TRBV2 with TRBJ2-5; 7 nucleotides align to TRBD1. The V gene end was trimmed by 4 bases and the J gene end by 5 bases; junction bases not matched to a gene: 10. Germline values: CDR1 SNHLY, CDR2 FYNNEI. The CDR3 totals 15 residues.

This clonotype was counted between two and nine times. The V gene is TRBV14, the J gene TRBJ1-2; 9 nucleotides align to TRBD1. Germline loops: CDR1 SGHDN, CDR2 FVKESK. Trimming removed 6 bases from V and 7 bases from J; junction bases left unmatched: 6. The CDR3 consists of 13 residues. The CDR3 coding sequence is TGTGCCAGCAGGCTACAGGGGGCCCCTGGCTACACCTTC. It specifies CASRLQGAPGYTF.

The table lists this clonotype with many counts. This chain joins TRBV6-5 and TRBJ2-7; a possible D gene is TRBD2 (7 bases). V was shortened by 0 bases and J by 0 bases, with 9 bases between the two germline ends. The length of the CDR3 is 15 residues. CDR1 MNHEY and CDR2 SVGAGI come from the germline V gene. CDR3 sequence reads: CASSYSGGLSYEQYF. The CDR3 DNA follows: TGTGCCAGCAGTTACTCGGGGGGGCTCTCCTACGAGCAGTACTTC.

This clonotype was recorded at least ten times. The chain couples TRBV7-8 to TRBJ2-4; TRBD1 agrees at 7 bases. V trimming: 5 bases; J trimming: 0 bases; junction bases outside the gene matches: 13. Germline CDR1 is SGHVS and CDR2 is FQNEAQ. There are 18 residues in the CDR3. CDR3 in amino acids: CASSLGQIVRGAKNIQYF. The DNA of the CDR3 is TGTGCCAGCAGCCTGGGACAGATCGTAAGGGGAGCCAAAAACATTCAGTACTTC.

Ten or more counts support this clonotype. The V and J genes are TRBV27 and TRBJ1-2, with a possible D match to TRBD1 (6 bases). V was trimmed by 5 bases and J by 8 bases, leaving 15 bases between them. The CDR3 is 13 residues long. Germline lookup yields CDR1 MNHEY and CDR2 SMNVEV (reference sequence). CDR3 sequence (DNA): TGTGCCAGCAGTCCGACAGGTCTCTACGGCTACACCTTC. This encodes CASSPTGLYGYTF.

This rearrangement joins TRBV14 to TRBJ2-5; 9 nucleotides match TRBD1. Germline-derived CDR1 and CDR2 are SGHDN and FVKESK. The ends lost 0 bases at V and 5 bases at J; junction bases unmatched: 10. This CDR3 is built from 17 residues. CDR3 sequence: CASSQEKTNRGQETQYF. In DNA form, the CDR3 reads TGTGCCAGCAGCCAAGAAAAGACTAACAGGGGGCAGGAGACCCAGTACTTC.

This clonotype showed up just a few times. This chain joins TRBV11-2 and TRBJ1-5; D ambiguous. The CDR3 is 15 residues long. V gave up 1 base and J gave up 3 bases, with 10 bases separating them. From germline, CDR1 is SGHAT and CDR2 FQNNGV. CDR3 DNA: TGTGCCAGCAGCTTAGTGGCTGGGATCAATCAGCCCCAGCATTTT. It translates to CASSLVAGINQPQHF. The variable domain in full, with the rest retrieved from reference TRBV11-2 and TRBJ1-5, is EAGVAQSPRYKIIEKRQSVAFWCNPISGHATLYWYQQILGQGPKLLIQFQNNGVVDDSQLPKDRFSAERLKGVDSTLKIQPAKLEDSAVYLCASSLVAGINQPQHFGDGTRLSIL.

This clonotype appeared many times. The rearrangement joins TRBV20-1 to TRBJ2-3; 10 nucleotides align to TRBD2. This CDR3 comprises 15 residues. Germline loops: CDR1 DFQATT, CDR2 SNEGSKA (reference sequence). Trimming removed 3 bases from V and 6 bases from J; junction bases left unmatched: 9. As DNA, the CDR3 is TGCAGTGCTAGCCCGACTAGCGGGCGGTCGGATACGCAGTATTTT. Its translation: CSASPTSGRSDTQYF.

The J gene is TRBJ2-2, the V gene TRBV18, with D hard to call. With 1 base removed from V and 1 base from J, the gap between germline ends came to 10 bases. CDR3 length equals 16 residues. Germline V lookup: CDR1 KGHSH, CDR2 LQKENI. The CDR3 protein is CASSPLEAVNTGELFF. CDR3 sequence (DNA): TGTGCCAGCTCACCACTCGAGGCGGTGAACACCGGGGAGCTGTTTTTT.

The DNA for the CDR3 is TGTGCCAGCAACCGAGAAGGTTTCACCGGGGAGCTGTTTTTT. This sequence encodes CASNREGFTGELFF. The chain carries TRBV6-1 and TRBJ2-2; D not resolved. The CDR3 has 14 residues. Deletions cut 7 bases from V and 4 bases from J, with 13 bases between. CDR1 MNHNS and CDR2 SASEGT come from the germline V gene.

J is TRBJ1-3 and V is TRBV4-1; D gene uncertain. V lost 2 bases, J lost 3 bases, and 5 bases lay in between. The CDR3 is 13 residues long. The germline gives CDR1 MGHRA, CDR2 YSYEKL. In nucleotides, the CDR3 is TGCGCCAGCAGCCAACTGGGTGGAAACACCATATATTTT. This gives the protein CASSQLGGNTIYF.

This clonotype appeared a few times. In nucleotides, the CDR3 is TGTGCCAGCAGCCGCCCGTGGGGAGGCGGGGAGCTGTTTTTT. Residues: CASSRPWGGGELFF. The chain links TRBV7-6 to TRBJ2-2; possibly TRBD2 for D (6 bases). This CDR3 region has 14 residues. Germline CDR1 is SGHVS and CDR2 is FNYEAQ. V lost 5 bases to trimming and J lost 7 bases, with 14 bases between them. Full variable domain (missing parts from reference TRBV7-6 and TRBJ2-2): GAGVSQSPRYKVTKRGQDVALRCDPISGHVSLYWYRQALGQGPEFLTYFNYEAQQDKSGLPNDRFSAERPEGSISTLTIQRTEQRDSAMYRCASSRPWGGGELFFGEGSRLTVL.

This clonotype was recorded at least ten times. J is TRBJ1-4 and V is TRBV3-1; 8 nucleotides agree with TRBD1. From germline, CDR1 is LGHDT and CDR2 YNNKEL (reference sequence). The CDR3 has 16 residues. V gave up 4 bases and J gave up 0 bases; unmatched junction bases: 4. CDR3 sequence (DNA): TGTGCCAGCAGCCCCGGACAGGGAACAACTAATGAAAAACTGTTTTTT. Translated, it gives CASSPGQGTTNEKLFF.

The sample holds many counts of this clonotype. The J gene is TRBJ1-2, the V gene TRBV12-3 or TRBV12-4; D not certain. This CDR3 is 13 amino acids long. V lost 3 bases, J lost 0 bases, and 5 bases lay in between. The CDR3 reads CASSFAANYGYTF. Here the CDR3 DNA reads TGTGCCAGCAGTTTCGCAGCTAACTATGGCTACACCTTC.

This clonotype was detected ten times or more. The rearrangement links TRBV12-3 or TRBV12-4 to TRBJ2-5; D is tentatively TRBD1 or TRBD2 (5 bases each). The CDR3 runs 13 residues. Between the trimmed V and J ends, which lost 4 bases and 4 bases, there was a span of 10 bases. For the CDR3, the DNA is TGTGCCAGCAGTTGGGGACGGAGAGAGACCCAGTACTTC. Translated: CASSWGRRETQYF.

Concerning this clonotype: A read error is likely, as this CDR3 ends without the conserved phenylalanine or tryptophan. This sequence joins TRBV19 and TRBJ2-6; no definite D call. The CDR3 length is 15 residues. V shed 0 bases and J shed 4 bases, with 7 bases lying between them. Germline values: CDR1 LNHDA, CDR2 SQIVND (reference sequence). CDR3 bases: TGTGCCAGTAGTATAGAGAGTACCGGGGCCAACGTCCTGACTCTC. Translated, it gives CASSIESTGANVLTL.

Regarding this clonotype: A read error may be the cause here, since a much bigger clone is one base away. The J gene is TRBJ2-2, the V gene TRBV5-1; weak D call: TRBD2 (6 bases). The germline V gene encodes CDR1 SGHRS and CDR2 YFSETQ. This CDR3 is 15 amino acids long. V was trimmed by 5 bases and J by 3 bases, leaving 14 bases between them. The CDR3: CASRHGGADTGELFF. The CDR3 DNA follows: TGCGCCAGCAGACATGGAGGGGCGGACACCGGGGAGCTGTTTTTT.

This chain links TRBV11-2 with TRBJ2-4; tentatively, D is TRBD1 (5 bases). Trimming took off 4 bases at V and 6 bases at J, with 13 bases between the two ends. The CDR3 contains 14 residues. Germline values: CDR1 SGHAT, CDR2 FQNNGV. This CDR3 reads CASSSDTLGNIQYF. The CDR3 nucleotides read TGTGCCAGCAGCTCGGACACCCTCGGAAACATTCAGTACTTC.

The CDR3 DNA reads as TGCGCCAGCAGCCGGGGACCGGGGCCCAACGAGCAGTACTTC. This encodes CASSRGPGPNEQYF. This sequence joins TRBV5-1 and TRBJ2-7; D may be TRBD1 or TRBD2 (5 bases each). The V end was cut by 4 bases, the J end by 5 bases, with 16 bases between. The V gene's germline CDR1 is SGHRS and CDR2 YFSETQ. The CDR3 has 14 amino acids.

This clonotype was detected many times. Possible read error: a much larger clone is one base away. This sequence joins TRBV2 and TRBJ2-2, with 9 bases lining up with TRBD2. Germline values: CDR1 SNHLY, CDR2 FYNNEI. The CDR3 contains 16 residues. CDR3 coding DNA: TGTGCCAGCAGTGAGGGGACTAGCCGGAACACCGGGCAGCTGTTTTTT. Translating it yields CASSEGTSRNTGQLFF.

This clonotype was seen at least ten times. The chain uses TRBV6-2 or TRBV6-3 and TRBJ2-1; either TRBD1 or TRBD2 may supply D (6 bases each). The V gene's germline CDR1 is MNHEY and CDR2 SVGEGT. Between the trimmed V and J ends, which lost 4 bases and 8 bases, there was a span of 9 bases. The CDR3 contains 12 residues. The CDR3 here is CASSLGGHEQFF. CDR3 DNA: TGTGCCAGCAGTTTAGGGGGGCATGAGCAGTTCTTC.

The CDR3 sequence is CASSISEKLFF. The CDR3 DNA reads as TGTGCCAGTAGTATATCCGAAAAACTGTTTTTT. J is TRBJ1-4 and V is TRBV19; D is unclear. CDR3 length equals 11 residues. V shed 2 bases and J shed 8 bases, with 3 bases lying between them. CDR1 LNHDA and CDR2 SQIVND come from the germline V gene (reference sequence).

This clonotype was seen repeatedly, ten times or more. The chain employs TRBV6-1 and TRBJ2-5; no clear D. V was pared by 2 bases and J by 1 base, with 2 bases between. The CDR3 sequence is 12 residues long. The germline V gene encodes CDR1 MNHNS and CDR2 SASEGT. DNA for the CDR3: TGTGCCAGCAGTGAACGCCAAGAGACCCAGTACTTC. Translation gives CASSERQETQYF.

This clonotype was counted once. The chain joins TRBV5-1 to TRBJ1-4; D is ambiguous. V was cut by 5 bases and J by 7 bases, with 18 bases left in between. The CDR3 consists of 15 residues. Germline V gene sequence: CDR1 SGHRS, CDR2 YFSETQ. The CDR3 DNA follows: TGCGCCAGCAGTGAAACACGGCCGCGGGGTGAAAAACTGTTTTTT. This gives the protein CASSETRPRGEKLFF. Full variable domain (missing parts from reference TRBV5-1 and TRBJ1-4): KAGVTQTPRYLIKTRGQQVTLSCSPISGHRSVSWYQQTPGQGLQFLFEYFSETQRNKGNFPGRFSGRQFSNSRSEMNVSTLELGDSALYLCASSETRPRGEKLFFGSGTQLSVL.